This TCR beta chain was captured in a study of Ad26.COV2.S vaccination and SARS-CoV-2 variants. About the research overall: Trial arm assignment for the donor was COV1001 Ad26.COV2.S. Notes on the study in general: For non-spike TCRs, breadth in vaccine recipients resembled that in placebo recipients. It was reported that spike-specific CD8+ and CD4+ T cell responses were substantially broad after vaccination.

Libraries were prepared by immunoSEQ multiplex PCR; TCRdb keeps only in-frame clonotypes and omits some of them. The table lists 400,000 or so clones, around 85% of them singletons, with roughly 3.2% in the top ten. Sample treatment: some 19 received Ad26.COV2.S at low or high dose, single or two shots; roughly five received placebo; per-sample allocation not given. Specimen acquisition occurred on day 63 following the initial vaccine or placebo injection. An adult donor aged 18-55 years was enrolled in Boston. Concerning this clone itself: As yet, its antigen is unknown.

Germline V gene sequence: CDR1 SEHNR, CDR2 FQNEAQ (reference sequence). The CDR3 loop spans 19 amino acids. Germline trimming cut 4 bases from V and 1 base from J; bases unmatched to any gene: 17. The V call is TRBV7-9, the J call TRBJ1-1; 8 bases agree with TRBD1. Sample: peripheral blood, taken in a trial of Ad26.COV2.S vaccine versus placebo. The clonotype was recovered from a person aged 18 to 59 who received the Ad26.COV2.S COVID-19 vaccine or a placebo. CDR3 region: CASSYLKWGTGHKNTEAFF. CDR3 DNA sequence: TGTGCCAGCAGCTACCTAAAGTGGGGGACAGGCCACAAGAACACTGAAGCTTTCTTT.